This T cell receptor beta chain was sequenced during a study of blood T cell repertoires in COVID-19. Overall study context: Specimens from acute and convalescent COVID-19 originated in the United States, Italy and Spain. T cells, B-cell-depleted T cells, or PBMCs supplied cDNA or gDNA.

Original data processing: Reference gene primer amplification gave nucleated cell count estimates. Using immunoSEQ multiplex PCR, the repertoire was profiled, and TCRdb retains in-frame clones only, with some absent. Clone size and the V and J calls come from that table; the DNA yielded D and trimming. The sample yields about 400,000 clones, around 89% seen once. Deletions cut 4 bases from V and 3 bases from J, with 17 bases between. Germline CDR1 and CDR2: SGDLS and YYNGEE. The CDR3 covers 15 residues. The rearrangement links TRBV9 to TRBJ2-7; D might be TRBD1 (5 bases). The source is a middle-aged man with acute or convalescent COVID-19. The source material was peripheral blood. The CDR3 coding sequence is TGTGCCAGCAGCCCCGCCCAGGGAAGGTACTACGAGCAGTACTTC. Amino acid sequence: CASSPAQGRYYEQYF.